This TCR beta chain is from a study of identical twins (TCRdb year 2016). Context from the whole study: To test whether fetal clonotypes persist, this study deep-sequenced TCR alpha and beta repertoires from monozygotic twins, from unrelated adults of various ages, and from cord blood. Replicate twin experiments were performed at different times using different library preparation protocols to rule out contamination. The full study reports these points: Fewer insertions were carried by abundant cord blood beta clonotypes; a weaker similar trend was observed in young adult naive repertoires, while no such trend was observed in memory repertoires. Because the same donors could not be followed over many years, the conclusions relied on cross-sectional statistical analysis. A weaker excess of twin sharing was found in beta out-of-frame sequences because the signal-to-noise ratio was lowered by fewer shared sequences. Compared with coincidental sharing between unrelated individuals, an excess of low generation-probability sequences was observed among out-of-frame TCR alpha sequences shared between twins. Recombination models systematically underestimated out-of-frame TCR alpha sharing in monozygotic twins but agreed with sharing between unrelated individuals. Zero-insertion analyses could be partly confounded by invariant T cells such as MAIT and iNKT, though diverse VJ usage argued against such confounding for most clonotypes.

All donors were healthy Caucasians. The twin cohort comprised three pairs of female monozygotic twins, all aged about 18 to 29 years. Positive isolation kits from Invitrogen were used to isolate CD4+ and CD8+ T cell populations. Library preparation employed 5' RACE. Sequencing relied on an Illumina HiSeq 2000. Template switching added a universal primer binding site, and the final cDNA carried a unique molecular identifier that allowed TCR cDNA molecules to be counted accurately. Specific primers in the conserved constant-segment region were used to synthesize first-strand cDNA for the TCR alpha and beta chains. To control for contamination, each cDNA library was double barcoded with a SMART-Mk sample barcode plus Illumina barcodes. Two successive PCR steps introduced TruSeq adapter sequences along with Illumina sample barcodes. TCR alpha and beta cDNA libraries were sequenced on the Illumina HiSeq platform with custom primers. Per the authors' processing: Unique molecular identifiers were extracted from raw reads with MiGEC, and CDR3 positions were determined with MiXCR. For each individual, recombination models were inferred using an EM algorithm with the repgenHMM and IGoR tools. The tcR package in R was used for shared clonotype analysis, with sharing normalized by the product of cloneset sizes. Out-of-frame nonproductive sequences were analyzed to study raw recombination free of thymic and clonal selection effects. In-frame beta chains were kept once TCRdb had trimmed the public reads at Q25 with fastp and called clones with MiXCR. When rows share a CDR3 protein, they turn into one entry using the most common DNA and genes. The V and J calls here are based on TCRdb, not the publication. For this sample the table gives some 500,000 distinct CDR3 sequences, of which roughly 13% were detected only once. The ten most abundant clones make up approximately 0.98% of the sample.

V is reduced by 9 bases and J by 1 base, leaving a spacing of 7 bases between them. CDR3 length: 13 amino acids, cysteine to phenylalanine. Here the CDR3 DNA is all that survives: 39 bases in frame from base 1. The germline V gene (reference sequence) yields SEHNR for CDR1 and FQNEAQ for CDR2. A few counts support this clonotype. Which antigen it targets is not known. The input lacks base qualities; no much larger clone sits a single base away. This same sample was also taken into another study, of yellow fever vaccine responses in identical twins. Looking at the second paper: The T cell response to vaccination in identical twins was reported by the authors to appear partly convergent and partly personalized. In the study, vaccine-responding T cell clones were precisely tracked in identical twins.

The TCR comes from a woman under 30 in good health. The V gene is TRBV7-9 and the J gene is TRBJ2-6; the best D guess is TRBD2, with 6 bases matching. Sample: CD4+ T cells sorted from blood. The sequence in DNA is TGTGCCAGGGGGGGTTCTGGGGCCAACGTCCTGACTTTC. Translation gives CARGGSGANVLTF.